This T cell receptor (beta chain) is drawn from a study of cytomegalovirus exposure and HLA in healthy donors. Points from the study as a whole: Three of the chains that were CMV-associated were confirmed in vitro to be specific for CMV antigens. The authors listed 164 TCR beta chains as cytomegalovirus-associated.

Concerning this clone itself: The antigen is not known.

Trimming pared 4 bases from V and 6 bases from J, leaving 17 bases between. The CDR3 sequence is 15 residues long. Germline V gene data show CDR1 as WNHNN and CDR2 as SYGVQD (reference sequence). A roughly 120-subject validation cohort, separate from the 666-subject first cohort, supplied the donors. The assay was immunoSEQ multiplex PCR, and TCRdb's table has in-frame clones only and misses some. Of over 110,000 clones in the sample, around nine tenths are singletons; the top ten hold 8.7%. The sequenced material came from PBMCs. This clonotype was obtained from a man aged 18 to 29 in good health and CMV-seropositive. V usage is TRBV10-1 and J usage is TRBJ2-3; possible D gene TRBD2, 6 bases. In DNA, the CDR3 is TGCGCCAGCAGTGTTCTAGCCGGGGGAGTGGATACGCAGTATTTT. Translation gives CASSVLAGGVDTQYF.